The rows below give T cell receptor beta chains drawn from one sample of a study of blood T cell repertoires in COVID-19. The assay was immunoSEQ multiplex PCR, and TCRdb's table has in-frame clones only and misses some. The sample shows 200,000 to 250,000 clones, 70% to 90% of them seen only once. Input material: peripheral blood. The receptors come from a man older than 75 with acute or convalescent COVID-19. Each CDR3 is given with its conserved first and last residue. D genes are given only for firm matches. Not every row has a clone size; where given, it reads once, few, many or a size class.

J gene | D gene | clone size | CDR3 length | V gene | CDR3 DNA | CDR3 protein
TRBJ1-1 | TRBD1 | - | 13 | TRBV18 | TGTGCCAGCTCAGGACAGGGCAACACTGAAGCTTTCTTT | CASSGQGNTEAFF
TRBJ2-6 | - | - | 15 | TRBV11-2 | TGTGCCAGCAGCTTAGGGACAGCTGGGGCCAACGTCCTGACTTTC | CASSLGTAGANVLTF
TRBJ2-3 | TRBD1 | once | 17 | TRBV13 | TGTGCCAGCAGCTCCCTCCGACAGGGGGTCGGCACAGATACGCAGTATTTT | CASSSLRQGVGTDTQYF
TRBJ2-3 | TRBD2 | - | 17 | TRBV5-1 | TGCGCCAGCAGCTTGGGACTAGCGGGAGGGTGGGGAGCTACGCAGTATTTT | CASSLGLAGGWGATQYF
TRBJ1-1 | TRBD1 | - | 12 | TRBV7-8 | TGTGCCAGCAGCCGACAGGGCACTGAAGCTTTCTTT | CASSRQGTEAFF
TRBJ1-1 | - | - | 14 | TRBV19 | TGTGCCAGTAGTATACAGGGTCGGAACACTGAAGCTTTCTTT | CASSIQGRNTEAFF
TRBJ2-1 | - | - | 12 | TRBV11-2 | TGTGCCAGCAGCTTGGTAGCGGATGAGCAGTTCTTC | CASSLVADEQFF
TRBJ2-1 | TRBD2 | once | 17 | TRBV24-1 | TGTGCCACCAGTGATCAGTCCGTAGCGGGGCCCCCCAATGAGCAGTTCTTC | CATSDQSVAGPPNEQFF
TRBJ1-2 | TRBD1 | once | 16 | TRBV19 | TGTGCCAGTAGTTCCGGACAGGTGCCTTATAACTATGGCTACACCTTC | CASSSGQVPYNYGYTF
TRBJ1-5 | TRBD1 | - | 15 | TRBV7-2 | TGTGCCAGCAGCTTAGTGACAGGGGCAGGTCAGCCCCAGCATTTT | CASSLVTGAGQPQHF
TRBJ2-5 | TRBD2 | - | 15 | TRBV6-5 | TGTGCCGGCAGAGGGGATGCGGGAGCCCAAGAGACCCAGTACTTC | CAGRGDAGAQETQYF
TRBJ1-3 | - | few | 14 | TRBV12-5 | TGTGCTAGTGGTCTCGCTAGCTCTCTCAACACCATATATTTT | CASGLASSLNTIYF